The present T cell receptor (beta chain) was sequenced within a study of shared clonotypes between healthy human individuals. In the study overall: Each donor's CD4 naive and CD4 memory cells filled three plates apiece, CD8 naive two, and CD8 memory one.

In the authors' methods: For the immunoSEQ data, sequences were junction-only without quality scores, so filtering differed. Sequenced by immunoSEQ multiplex PCR; TCRdb stores in-frame clones only, minus some. That table furnishes V, J and clone size, whereas the DNA furnished D and trimming. The repertoire holds some 2 million clones, with 90% to 95% as singletons. The healthy adult donors were HIV-negative and reported no recent acute infections or vaccinations. The CDR3 totals 16 residues. Germline V gene data show CDR1 as SGHNT and CDR2 as YYREEE (reference sequence). The germline V and J ends were trimmed by 4 bases and 0 bases, with 14 bases remaining between them.

The chain carries TRBV5-4 and TRBJ1-3, with D possibly being TRBD1 (5 bases). The receptor comes from a man younger than 30 in good health. Specimen: naive CD4+ T cells sorted from blood. Subset meaning: CD45RA+ positively selected. The CDR3 coding sequence is TGTGCCAGCAGCCCGATGACAGCAGACTCTGGAAACACCATATATTTT. As protein: CASSPMTADSGNTIYF.